By frequency in the sample, the clone carrying this T cell receptor beta chain is hyperexpanded. Its antigen is undetermined. The TRBV12-4/TRBJ1-2 clonotypes were amplified using barcode primers with ligated adaptors. TCRdb called the multiplex PCR reads again in MiXCR, with one record for every CDR3 protein. The profile shows around 560 distinct CDR3 sequences, more than 15% of them singletons. General study findings and limits: Under 2.1% of tumor Treg sequences matched blood Tregs or memory cells. Tumor Treg TCRs overlapped most with tumor naive CD4+ cells. The TCR gene usage of tumor memory CD4+ T cells clustered together with blood and lymph node memory CD4+ cells and with lymph node naive CD4+ cells.

This CDR3 region has 14 residues. Trimming removed 5 bases from V and 7 bases from J; junction bases left unmatched: 10. Cells sorted as Tregs were CD4+, CD25+ and CD127-/low. This sequence was found in a female donor with breast cancer. The sample consisted of tumor-infiltrating Tregs sorted from the breast tumor. J is TRBJ1-2 and V is TRBV12-3 or TRBV12-4; TRBD1 matches at 7 bases. The CDR3 reads CASSTLRQGGGYTF. The CDR3 DNA sequence: TGTGCCAGCAGTACACTCCGACAGGGAGGTGGCTACACCTTC.